This TCR beta chain was obtained from a study of cytomegalovirus exposure and HLA in healthy donors. Primers: 60 Vbeta forward and 13 Jbeta reverse. Some clones are missing from TCRdb's copy, which holds only in-frame ones; the method was immunoSEQ multiplex PCR. The sample holds about 95,000 clones; about 80% are singletons and the top ten take roughly 9.7%. The V gene end was trimmed by 7 bases and the J gene end by 5 bases; junction bases not matched to a gene: 8. In germline, CDR1 is MNHEY, CDR2 SMNVEV (reference sequence). The CDR3 is 16 residues long. The TCR was taken from a man aged 18 to 30 in good health and CMV-seropositive. The source material was PBMCs. The chain joins TRBV27 to TRBJ2-3; TRBD2 agrees at 14 bases. The CDR3 DNA reads TGTGCCAGCATTCTGACTAGCGGGGGGGCCGGAGATACGCAGTATTTT. It yields the protein CASILTSGGAGDTQYF.